The 20 T cell receptor beta chains below were found in one sample sequenced in a study of blood T cells in healthy people across ages. Combining a sample-barcoded 5' primer with a J-beta primer mix, a second PCR ran for roughly 7 to 11 cycles. Each CDR3 protein gets one entry after TCRdb re-called the 5' RACE reads with MiXCR. The data contain about 640,000 distinct CDR3 sequences, 45% to 65% of them singletons. Sequenced: blood. The receptors were gathered from a man aged 60 to 69 in good health.

The gene calls are TRBV7-2 and TRBJ2-1, with D possibly being TRBD1 (5 bases). Deletions cut 2 bases from V and 5 bases from J, with 10 bases between. The V gene's germline CDR1 is SGHTA and CDR2 FQGNSA. The CDR3 consists of 14 residues. The CDR3 spells CASSLMGLNNEQFF. In nucleotides, the CDR3 is TGTGCCAGCAGCTTAATGGGGCTGAACAATGAGCAGTTCTTC.

J is TRBJ2-5 and V is TRBV2; 8 bases agree with TRBD2. The CDR3 length is 15 residues. CDR1 and CDR2 (germline): SNHLY, FYNNEI. V trimming: 2 bases; J trimming: 4 bases; junction bases outside the gene matches: 6. CDR3 nucleotide sequence: TGTGCCAGCAGTGAATGGCGGGGGGATGGAGAGACCCAGTACTTC. Its protein is CASSEWRGDGETQYF.

This clonotype was detected only a few times. The DNA of the CDR3 is TGCGCCAGCAGCGACAGCGGGGGTACTAAGCGTGAGCAGTTCTTC. This encodes CASSDSGGTKREQFF. The V and J genes are TRBV5-1 and TRBJ2-1; 8 bases match TRBD2. V gave up 4 bases and J gave up 9 bases; unmatched junction bases: 12. CDR3 length: 15 residues. Per germline, CDR1 SGHRS and CDR2 YFSETQ.

This clonotype came up many times. The chain carries TRBV6-5 and TRBJ2-4; D perhaps matches TRBD1 (5 bases). This CDR3 spans 14 amino acids. The germline V gene has CDR1 MNHEY and CDR2 SVGAGI. The V and J ends lost 4 bases and 3 bases respectively, with 10 bases between them. As DNA, the CDR3 is TGTGCCAGCAGTTCCCCAGACAGCAAAAACATTCAGTACTTC. Amino acids: CASSSPDSKNIQYF.

V gene TRBV7-9 combines with J gene TRBJ2-1; tentatively, D is TRBD1 (5 bases). The germline V gene encodes CDR1 SEHNR and CDR2 FQNEAQ (reference sequence). CDR3 length: 10 residues. V dropped 8 bases and J dropped 8 bases, with 7 bases sitting between them. The DNA of the CDR3 is TGTGCCAGCGGGGCGTATGAGCAGTTCTTC. Residues: CASGAYEQFF.

The chain uses TRBV7-2 and TRBJ1-2; D may be TRBD1 (5 bases). Germline CDR1 and CDR2: SGHTA and FQGNSA. The CDR3 covers 17 residues. The V end lost 0 bases, the J end lost 4 bases, and 18 bases lay between the germline ends. The DNA for the CDR3 is TGTGCCAGCAGCTTAGCGGGTGGCGGGGGGTCGGGCTATGGCTACACCTTC. This gives the protein CASSLAGGGGSGYGYTF.

CDR3 amino acids: CASSQDLARNSYEQYF. In DNA, the CDR3 is TGTGCCAGCAGCCAAGATTTAGCCCGGAATTCCTACGAGCAGTACTTC. The chain links TRBV4-2 to TRBJ2-7; D is ambiguous. CDR3 length equals 16 residues. The ends were cut back, 0 bases at V and 1 base at J, with 13 bases in the middle. CDR1 and CDR2 (germline): LGHNA, YNFKEQ.

This clonotype was recorded a few times. This chain uses TRBV29-1 with TRBJ1-2; 8 nucleotides line up with TRBD1. The V segment lost 3 bases and the J segment 4 bases; nucleotides outside the gene matches: 4. The germline gives CDR1 SQVTM, CDR2 ANQGSEA. The CDR3 loop spans 13 amino acids. The chain's CDR3 is CSVDTGGGYGYTF. The CDR3 DNA reads as TGCAGCGTTGATACAGGGGGAGGCTATGGCTACACCTTC.

The J gene is TRBJ1-6, the V gene TRBV6-6, with D unresolved. Germline V gene data show CDR1 as MNHNY and CDR2 as SVGAGI (reference sequence). This CDR3 is built from 15 residues. The V gene lost 2 bases and the J gene lost 5 bases, with 10 bases spanning the gap. This CDR3 is CASSYPATDNSPLHF. DNA of the CDR3: TGTGCCAGCAGTTACCCCGCTACAGATAATTCACCCCTCCACTTT.

This chain joins TRBV7-2 and TRBJ2-5; D is possibly TRBD2 (5 bases). The CDR3 totals 15 residues. V shed 3 bases and J shed 5 bases, with 16 bases lying between them. The germline CDR1 and CDR2 sequences are SGHTA and FQGNSA. In nucleotides, the CDR3 is TGTGCCAGCAGCTTTAACGGACCAACGGGGGAGACCCAGTACTTC. As protein: CASSFNGPTGETQYF.

A note on this clonotype: The germline gene is not matched at one end of the junction; a read error may be the cause. The rearrangement links TRBV10-2 to TRBJ2-7; D is undetermined. Germline V gene lookup returns CDR1 WSHSY and CDR2 SAAADI. This CDR3 region has 13 residues. DNA of the CDR3: TGCGCCGGCAGTGGCCGCCGGAAAGATACCCAGTACTTC. This translates into CAGSGRRKDTQYF.

This clonotype has more than one count but fewer than ten. The gene calls are TRBV7-2 and TRBJ2-4; TRBD2 aligns across 10 bases. The length of the CDR3 is 16 residues. V gave up 1 base and J gave up 2 bases; unmatched junction bases: 2. Germline V gene sequence: CDR1 SGHTA, CDR2 FQGNSA. In DNA, the CDR3 is TGTGCCAGCAGCTTAGGTAGCGGGGGGACCAAAAACATTCAGTACTTC. Its translation is CASSLGSGGTKNIQYF.

The CDR3 protein is CSVELDRGGGAFF. The CDR3 region has the DNA TGCAGCGTTGAATTGGACAGGGGAGGTGGAGCTTTCTTT. The chain recombines TRBV29-1 with TRBJ1-1, with 9 bases matching TRBD1. V gave up 2 bases and J gave up 10 bases; unmatched junction bases: 8. This CDR3 is built from 13 residues. Looked up from germline, CDR1 is SQVTM and CDR2 is ANQGSEA.

V usage is TRBV7-2 and J usage is TRBJ2-5, with D perhaps TRBD2 (6 bases). The germline gives CDR1 SGHTA, CDR2 FQGNSA. V dropped 5 bases and J dropped 13 bases, with 20 bases sitting between them. The CDR3 covers 13 residues. CDR3 bases: TGTGCCAGCAGCCCCCGGGCCAGCTCTAGCGTGTACTTC. This encodes CASSPRASSSVYF.

The V gene is TRBV20-1, the J gene TRBJ2-7, with 10 nucleotides matching TRBD1. Germline lookup yields CDR1 DFQATT and CDR2 SNEGSKA (reference sequence). The ends lost 2 bases at V and 2 bases at J; junction bases unmatched: 6. The CDR3 is 15 amino acids. The CDR3: CSARLGTGATYEQYF. The CDR3, as DNA: TGCAGTGCTAGACTGGGGACAGGGGCTACCTACGAGCAGTACTTC.

The rearrangement joins TRBV4-1 to TRBJ2-7; D perhaps matches TRBD2 (5 bases). Germline V gene sequence: CDR1 MGHRA, CDR2 YSYEKL. This CDR3 contains 16 residues. Trimming took 1 base from V and 3 from J, leaving 16 bases between them. DNA of the CDR3: TGCGCCAGCAGCCAAGCGTCAGCGGACGGCTACTACGAGCAGTACTTC. This translates into CASSQASADGYYEQYF.

The chain couples TRBV7-2 to TRBJ1-2; D gene uncertain. CDR1 and CDR2 (germline): SGHTA, FQGNSA. CDR3 length equals 14 residues. With 5 bases removed from V and 8 bases from J, the gap between germline ends came to 18 bases. This CDR3 is CASSIRTAKGGYTF. For the CDR3, the DNA is TGTGCCAGCAGCATACGGACGGCCAAGGGAGGCTACACCTTC.

Notes on this clonotype: Mismatch with germline at one junction end may stem from a read error. The gene calls are TRBV5-1 and TRBJ2-4; D might be TRBD2 (7 bases). The germline CDR1 and CDR2 sequences are SGHRS and YFSETQ. The CDR3 totals 14 residues. CDR3 amino acids: CASRQGTTKNIQYF. CDR3 in DNA: TGCGCCAGCAGGCAGGGGACTACCAAAAACATCCAGTACTTC.

The chain has TRBV4-1 and TRBJ1-2; D not resolved. The V end lost 0 bases, the J end lost 6 bases, and 8 bases lay between the germline ends. CDR1 is MGHRA, CDR2 YSYEKL, per germline. The CDR3 length is 13 residues. In DNA, the CDR3 is TGCGCCAGCAGCCAAGAGGGAGTTAATGGCTACACCTTC. Translated, it gives CASSQEGVNGYTF.

The J gene is TRBJ2-2, the V gene TRBV11-2; TRBD2 might be the D (5 bases). This CDR3 spans 18 amino acids. Trimming stripped 5 bases from V and 7 bases from J, with 26 bases between. Germline CDR1 reads SGHAT; CDR2 reads FQNNGV. For the CDR3, the DNA is TGTGCCAGCAGCCTCCGGTGGCTAGCCCAAAAGGGTGGCGGGGAGCTGTTTTTT. This translates into CASSLRWLAQKGGGELFF.